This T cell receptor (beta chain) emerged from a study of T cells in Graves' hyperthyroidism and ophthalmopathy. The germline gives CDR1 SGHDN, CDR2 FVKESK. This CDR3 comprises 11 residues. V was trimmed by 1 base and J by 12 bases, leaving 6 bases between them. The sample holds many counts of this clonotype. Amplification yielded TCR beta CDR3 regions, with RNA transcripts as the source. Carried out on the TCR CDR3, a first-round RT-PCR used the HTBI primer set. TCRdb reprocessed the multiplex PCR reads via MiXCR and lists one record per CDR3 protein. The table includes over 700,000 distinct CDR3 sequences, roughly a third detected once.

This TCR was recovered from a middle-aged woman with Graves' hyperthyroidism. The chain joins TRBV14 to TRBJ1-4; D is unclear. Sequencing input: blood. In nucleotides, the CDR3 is TGTGCCAGCAGCCAAGCGGTGGAACTGTTTTTT. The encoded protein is CASSQAVELFF.